These 6 T cell receptor beta chains were sequenced from one sample in a study of T cells in Graves' hyperthyroidism and ophthalmopathy. Amplification targeted TCR beta CDR3 regions from RNA transcripts. RT-PCR in the first round (using the HTBI primer set) targeted the TCR CDR3. TCRdb used MiXCR to reprocess the multiplex PCR reads, holding one entry per CDR3 protein. The data hold some 600,000 distinct CDR3 sequences, with roughly 13% observed a single time. The sample taken for sequencing was blood. These receptors all stem from a woman in her twenties or thirties with Graves' hyperthyroidism that later progressed to Graves' ophthalmopathy.

This chain connects TRBV12-3 or TRBV12-4 to TRBJ2-7; D is uncertain. Trimming stripped 6 bases from V and 2 bases from J, with 14 bases between. CDR3 length: 14 amino acids. The CDR3 nucleotides are TGTGCCAGCAGCCCGGACGAGCAACCCTACGAGCAGTACTTC. Its protein product is CASSPDEQPYEQYF.

This clonotype appeared many times. The rearrangement uses TRBV18 and TRBJ2-7; TRBD2 aligns across 10 bases. The junction had 4 bases not matched to a gene; V was cut back by 5 bases and J by 0 bases. Germline V CDR1 and CDR2: KGHSH, LQKENI. The CDR3 runs to 15 residues. The CDR3 DNA follows: TGTGCCAGCTCAGCCTCTAGCGGGGGCTCCTACGAGCAGTACTTC. It is translated as CASSASSGGSYEQYF.

The CDR3 DNA sequence: TGTGCCAGTAGTAGGCCAACAGGGGGCACAGATACGCAGTATTTT. It specifies CASSRPTGGTDTQYF. The chain is built from TRBV19 and TRBJ2-3, with TRBD1 matching 7 bases. The germline V gene encodes CDR1 LNHDA and CDR2 SQIVND (reference sequence). V gave up 4 bases and J gave up 1 base; unmatched junction bases: 5. The CDR3 extends over 15 amino acids. Using reference TRBV19 and TRBJ2-3 for the parts outside the CDR3, the full variable domain is DGGITQSPKYLFRKEGQNVTLSCEQNLNHDAMYWYRQDPGQGLRLIYYSQIVNDFQKGDIAEGYSVSREKKESFPLTVTSAQKNPTAFYLCASSRPTGGTDTQYFGPGTRLTVL.

There are a few counts of this clonotype. This sequence joins TRBV19 and TRBJ2-1; 7 positions agree with TRBD2. This CDR3 spans 15 amino acids. Trimming removed 3 bases from V and 8 bases from J; junction bases left unmatched: 10. The V gene's germline CDR1 is LNHDA and CDR2 SQIVND (reference sequence). CDR3 in DNA: TGTGCCAGTAGTATTTCTAGCGGAGGGAGGTATGAGCAGTTCTTC. The encoded protein is CASSISSGGRYEQFF.

This clonotype was seen many times. This chain connects TRBV30 to TRBJ2-5, with TRBD2 identical over 7 bases. Germline loops: CDR1 GTSNPN, CDR2 SVGIG (reference sequence). The length of the CDR3 is 13 residues. V lost 4 bases to trimming and J lost 7 bases; unmatched junction nucleotides: 9. CDR3 DNA sequence: TGTGCCTGGACTGGGACTACGGTTGCGACCCAGTACTTC. This sequence encodes CAWTGTTVATQYF.

This clonotype was seen repeatedly, ten times or more. The J gene is TRBJ2-7, the V gene TRBV6-1; TRBD1 matches at 11 bases. The junction had 11 bases not matched to a gene; V was cut back by 6 bases and J by 4 bases. The CDR3 runs 16 residues. Germline CDR1 reads MNHNS; CDR2 reads SASEGT. The CDR3 sequence is CASRPASGQGGYEQYF. The CDR3 coding sequence is TGTGCCAGCAGGCCAGCTTCGGGACAGGGGGGATACGAGCAGTACTTC.